This T cell receptor beta chain was documented in a study of shared clonotypes between healthy human individuals. Profiling relied on immunoSEQ multiplex PCR, and the TCRdb table lists in-frame clones only, not all of them. This table has over a million clones, approximately 97% appearing once. V gave up 5 bases and J gave up 6 bases, with 11 bases separating them. This CDR3 is 13 amino acids long. Germline CDR1 and CDR2: SGDLS and YYNGEE. Sequencing used naive CD4+ T cells sorted from blood. Noted subset: CD45RA+ positively selected. The chain carries TRBV9 and TRBJ2-2; D may match TRBD1 or TRBD2 (6 bases each). This TCR derives from a man aged 30-40 years in good health. The CDR3 loop reads CASSLGGPGELFF. In DNA, the CDR3 is TGTGCCAGCAGTTTGGGGGGCCCCGGGGAGCTGTTTTTT.